This T cell receptor beta chain was captured by sequencing in a study of early T cells in non-severe SARS-CoV-2 infection (TCRdb year 2021). A note on the overall study: Bulk RNA from unsorted whole blood was used for TCR sequencing, so alpha and beta chains could not be paired. Broader findings and caveats from the paper: VDJdb matching was skewed toward anti-spike CD8 responses and likely underestimated virus-specific expansions by missing private and CD4 specificities.

Library preparation employed 5' RACE. TCRdb records NextSeq 500 as the sequencer. To correct for sequencing error and PCR bias, the TCR library protocol tagged individual cDNA molecules with unique molecular identifiers. Sequencing covered both TCR alpha and beta chains, and within each sample the abundances of alpha and beta sequences were tightly co-correlated. On the authors' methods: Decombinator V4 was used to annotate TCR sequences for V gene, J gene and CDR3. Expanded TCRs were defined as changing significantly between any two time points under a Poisson model with p below 0.0001. Abundances of TCRs were expressed as counts per million after normalisation to the total number of TCRs sequenced in each sample. MAIT TCRs were defined by TRAV1-2 paired with TRAJ12, TRAJ20 or TRAJ33, and iNKT TCRs by TRAV10 paired with TRAJ18. A search of VDJdb, accessed on 1 November 2021, was run for TCRs annotated to CMV, EBV and SARS-CoV-2, with TCRs annotated for multiple antigens excluded. In-frame beta chains were kept once TCRdb had trimmed the public reads at Q25 with fastp and called clones with MiXCR. Each entry is one CDR3 protein sequence, shown with its most common DNA and genes. The V and J calls here are based on TCRdb, not the publication. The table for this sample lists tens of thousands of distinct CDR3 sequences; around 5.6% of them were counted only once. Roughly 6.4% of the sample goes to the ten largest clones.

This clonotype was observed at least ten times. The antigen it binds to is not known. Base qualities are not at hand, and no much larger clone is one base apart. This was a case-control study nested in a cohort of healthcare workers in London, UK, who had nasopharyngeal swab PCR tests and blood samples taken every week. Healthcare workers were recruited between 23 and 31 March 2020, during the week of the UK lockdown, and were followed weekly for up to about 15 weeks. Cut back by 4 bases and 0 bases, the V and J ends lie 10 bases apart. The CDR3 numbers 14 residues from cysteine through phenylalanine. Solely the CDR3 DNA is kept, with 42 bases framed from the first base. As encoded in the germline V gene, CDR1 is SQVTM while CDR2 is ANQGSEA.

Sequencing was done on a sample of whole blood. The source of this sequence is an adult who was a healthcare worker with PCR-confirmed SARS-CoV-2 infection or an uninfected control (not recorded which). The sequence links TRBV29-1 to TRBJ2-4; tentative D gene TRBD2, with 6 bases matching. The nucleotide sequence is TGCAGCGTTGTTATCGGGGGAGCCAAAAACATTCAGTACTTC. This sequence encodes CSVVIGGAKNIQYF.